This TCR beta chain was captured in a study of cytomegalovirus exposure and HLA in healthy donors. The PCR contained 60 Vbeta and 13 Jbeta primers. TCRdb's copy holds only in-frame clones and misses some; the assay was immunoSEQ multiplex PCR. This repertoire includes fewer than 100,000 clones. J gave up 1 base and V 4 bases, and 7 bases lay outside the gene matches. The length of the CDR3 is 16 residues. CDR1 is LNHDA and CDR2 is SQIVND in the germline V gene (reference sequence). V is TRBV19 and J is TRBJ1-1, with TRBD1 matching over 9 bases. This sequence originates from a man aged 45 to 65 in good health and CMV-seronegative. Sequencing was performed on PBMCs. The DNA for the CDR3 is TGTGCCAGTAGTACCCACAGGGGGCGCGGGAACACTGAAGCTTTCTTT. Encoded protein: CASSTHRGRGNTEAFF.